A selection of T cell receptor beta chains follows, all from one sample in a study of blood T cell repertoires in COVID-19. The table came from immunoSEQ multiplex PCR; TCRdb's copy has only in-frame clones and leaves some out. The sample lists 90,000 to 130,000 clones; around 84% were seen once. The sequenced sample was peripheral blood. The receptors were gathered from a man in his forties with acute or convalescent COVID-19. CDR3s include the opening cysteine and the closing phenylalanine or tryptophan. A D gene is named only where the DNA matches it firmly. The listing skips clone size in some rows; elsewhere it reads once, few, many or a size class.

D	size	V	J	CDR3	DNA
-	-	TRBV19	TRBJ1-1	CASSSGRGTEAFF	TGTGCCAGTAGTAGCGGGAGGGGCACTGAAGCTTTCTTT
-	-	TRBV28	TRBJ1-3	CASSRGTGTGNTIYF	TGTGCCAGCAGCCGTGGCACAGGGACTGGAAACACCATATATTTT
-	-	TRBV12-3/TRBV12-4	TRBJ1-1	CASSFGTRAEAFF	TGTGCCAGCAGTTTTGGGACAAGGGCTGAAGCTTTCTTT
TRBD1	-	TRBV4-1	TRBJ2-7	CASSSHPGQGAYEQYF	TGCGCCAGCAGCTCGCATCCGGGACAGGGGGCCTACGAGCAGTACTTC
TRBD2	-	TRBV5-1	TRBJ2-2	CASSLAAGGNTGELFF	TGCGCCAGCAGCTTGGCAGCGGGAGGGAACACCGGGGAGCTGTTTTTT
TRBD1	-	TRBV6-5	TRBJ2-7	CASRSGTGGYEQYF	TGTGCCAGCAGATCCGGGACAGGAGGCTACGAGCAGTACTTC
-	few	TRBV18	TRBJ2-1	CASSRQSSYNEQFF	TGTGCCAGCTCCCGACAGAGCTCCTACAATGAGCAGTTCTTC
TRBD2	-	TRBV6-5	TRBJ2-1	CATGLAGVGEQFF	TGTGCCACCGGACTAGCGGGGGTTGGTGAGCAGTTCTTC
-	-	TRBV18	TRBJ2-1	CASSPKDTYNEQFF	TGTGCCAGCTCACCAAAAGACACCTACAATGAGCAGTTCTTC
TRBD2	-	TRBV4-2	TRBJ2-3	CASSQGGLARNTQYF	TGTGCCAGCAGCCAAGGGGGACTAGCTAGAAATACGCAGTATTTT
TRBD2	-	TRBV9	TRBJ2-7	CASSVSGGPPYEQYF	TGTGCCAGCAGCGTTAGCGGGGGGCCGCCCTACGAGCAGTACTTC
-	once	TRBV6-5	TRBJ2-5	CASSPRDTQETQYF	TGTGCCAGCAGCCCCCGGGACACGCAAGAGACCCAGTACTTC
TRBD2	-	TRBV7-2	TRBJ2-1	CASSALAGLYNEQFF	TGTGCCAGCAGCGCCCTAGCGGGACTATACAATGAGCAGTTCTTC
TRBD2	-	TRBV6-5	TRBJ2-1	CATRPLAGGPIEQFF	TGTGCCACCAGGCCTCTAGCGGGGGGGCCGATTGAGCAGTTCTTC
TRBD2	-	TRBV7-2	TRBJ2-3	CASSPGLHTDTQYF	TGTGCCAGCAGCCCGGGACTACACACAGATACGCAGTATTTT
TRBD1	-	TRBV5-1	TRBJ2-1	CASSYRKGAPPRPRDEQFF	TGCGCCAGCAGCTACCGTAAGGGGGCCCCTCCCCGGCCTCGGGATGAGCAGTTCTTC
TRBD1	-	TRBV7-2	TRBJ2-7	CASSLRGPDEQYF	TGTGCCAGCAGCTTAAGGGGGCCGGACGAGCAGTACTTC
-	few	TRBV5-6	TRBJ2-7	CASSWVRGHEQYF	TGTGCCAGCAGCTGGGTAAGGGGTCACGAGCAGTACTTC
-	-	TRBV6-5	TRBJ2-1	CAFRGEGRSREQFF	TGTGCCTTCAGGGGGGAAGGTAGGTCCAGGGAGCAGTTCTTC
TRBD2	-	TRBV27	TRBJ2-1	CASSWDYPIYNEQFF	TGTGCCAGCAGTTGGGACTATCCTATTTACAATGAGCAGTTCTTC
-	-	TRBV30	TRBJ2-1	CAWMRDAPRNEQFF	TGTGCCTGGATGCGGGATGCCCCTCGGAATGAGCAGTTCTTC
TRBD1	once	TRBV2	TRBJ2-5	CASSRDRGQETQYF	TGTGCCAGCAGTAGGGACAGGGGCCAAGAGACCCAGTACTTC
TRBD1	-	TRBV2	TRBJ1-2	CASRQGQINYGYTF	TGTGCCAGCAGACAGGGACAGATAAACTATGGCTACACCTTC